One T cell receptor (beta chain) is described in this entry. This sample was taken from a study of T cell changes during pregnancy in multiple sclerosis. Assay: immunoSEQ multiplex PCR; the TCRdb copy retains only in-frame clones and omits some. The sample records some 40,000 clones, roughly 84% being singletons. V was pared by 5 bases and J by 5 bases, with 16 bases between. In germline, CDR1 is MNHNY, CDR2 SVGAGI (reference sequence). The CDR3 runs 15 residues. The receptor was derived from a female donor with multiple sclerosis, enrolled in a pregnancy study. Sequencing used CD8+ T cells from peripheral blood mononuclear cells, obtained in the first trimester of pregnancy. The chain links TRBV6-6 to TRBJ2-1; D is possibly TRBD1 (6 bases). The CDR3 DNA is TGTGCCAGCAGTCCGACAGGATTAGGGCACAATGAGCAGTTCTTC. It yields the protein CASSPTGLGHNEQFF.